This T cell receptor beta chain is drawn from a study of T cells in Graves' hyperthyroidism and ophthalmopathy. Amplification yielded TCR beta CDR3 regions, with RNA transcripts as the source. RT-PCR in the first round (using the HTBI primer set) targeted the TCR CDR3. TCRdb called the multiplex PCR reads again in MiXCR, with one record for every CDR3 protein. The sample holds almost 600,000 distinct CDR3 sequences, roughly 46% seen once. Hyperthyroidism in the patients, aged 18 to 65, was newly diagnosed and under 2 months in duration. Based on clinical symptoms, serum thyroxine and TRAb, thyroid ultrasound and orbital computed tomography, diagnoses were reached. The study, taken as a whole, reports: From stable hyperthyroidism, ophthalmopathy was separated by a 13 V-J model. Most thyroid-expanded clonotypes above 0.001 were also found in blood.

There are many counts of this clonotype. Its antigen remains unknown. V was shortened by 2 bases and J by 4 bases, with 11 bases between the two germline ends. The CDR3 has 14 amino acids. The germline V gene has CDR1 MNHEY and CDR2 SVGAGI. Sequencing input: peripheral blood or thyroid tissue (not recorded which). The TCR sequence derives from a woman between 18 and 30 years old with Graves' hyperthyroidism. The rearrangement uses TRBV6-5 and TRBJ1-2; TRBD1 might be the D (6 bases). This CDR3 is CASSYRKTGYGYTF. CDR3 sequence (DNA): TGTGCCAGCAGTTACCGTAAGACAGGCTATGGCTACACCTTC.